The rows below give T cell receptor beta chains drawn from one sample of a study of cytomegalovirus exposure and HLA in healthy donors. The repertoire was sequenced with immunoSEQ multiplex PCR; TCRdb's copy has only in-frame clones and lacks some. The repertoire has about 130,000 clones, 55% to 75% of them found once; the top ten carry about 3%. Sequencing used PBMCs. The receptors shown here come from a human donor in good health. The CDR3 runs from the conserved cysteine through the conserved F or W. The order of the fields is V gene, D gene, clone size, J gene, CDR3 protein, CDR3 DNA. The D gene is left open where the match is weak. The size entry is marked missing in some rows and otherwise reads once, few, many or a size class.

>TRBV9|NA|NA|TRBJ2-3
CASSSLPGLPPRDTQYF
TGTGCCAGCAGCAGCCTACCAGGACTACCACCTCGAGATACGCAGTATTTT
>TRBV5-4|TRBD2|NA|TRBJ2-5
CASSGLAGEETQYF
TGTGCCAGCAGCGGACTAGCGGGAGAAGAGACCCAGTACTTC
>TRBV29-1|NA|NA|TRBJ1-2
CSVTQATGPGYTF
TGCAGCGTCACGCAAGCTACAGGGCCCGGCTACACCTTC
>TRBV2|NA|NA|TRBJ2-7
CASSGTYEQYF
TGTGCCAGCAGTGGTACCTACGAGCAGTACTTC
>TRBV11-2|TRBD2|NA|TRBJ2-5
CASSFQGLAGGGETQYF
TGTGCCAGCAGCTTCCAGGGCCTAGCGGGGGGAGGGGAGACCCAGTACTTC
>TRBV7-2|TRBD2|NA|TRBJ2-4
CASSKTSGRARDKNIQYF
TGTGCCAGCAGCAAGACTAGCGGGAGGGCCCGGGACAAAAACATTCAGTACTTC
>TRBV19|NA|NA|TRBJ2-7
CASSRGGRRPYEQYF
TGTGCCAGTAGCCGCGGGGGCAGACGACCCTACGAGCAGTACTTC
>TRBV29-1|TRBD1|NA|TRBJ1-5
CSAGTGNQPQHF
TGCAGCGCGGGGACAGGGAATCAGCCCCAGCATTTT
>TRBV5-1|NA|NA|TRBJ1-4
CASSLGRSGEKLFF
TGCGCCAGCAGTCTAGGGAGGAGTGGTGAAAAACTGTTTTTT
>TRBV9|NA|few|TRBJ2-1
CASSADTTQFF
TGTGCCAGCAGCGCGGACACTACGCAGTTCTTC
>TRBV7-2|TRBD1|NA|TRBJ2-7
CASSRTGAYEQYF
TGTGCCAGCAGCCGGACAGGCGCCTACGAGCAGTACTTC
>TRBV6-5|NA|NA|TRBJ2-3
CASSYQGVSTDTQYF
TGTGCCAGCAGTTACCAAGGGGTTAGCACAGATACGCAGTATTTT
>TRBV14|TRBD2|NA|TRBJ2-4
CASSQERAGVFAKNIQYF
TGTGCCAGCAGCCAAGAAAGAGCGGGAGTATTCGCCAAAAACATTCAGTACTTC
>TRBV2|NA|NA|TRBJ1-6
CASTPRPIYNSPLHF
TGTGCCAGCACTCCTAGGCCGATCTATAATTCACCCCTCCACTTT
>TRBV5-1|NA|NA|TRBJ2-3
CASSPVAVPSTDTQYF
TGCGCCAGCAGCCCAGTAGCGGTTCCCTCCACAGATACGCAGTATTTT
>TRBV29-1|NA|NA|TRBJ1-1
CSVGQLNTEAFF
TGCAGCGTTGGACAGTTGAACACTGAAGCTTTCTTT
>TRBV30|NA|few|TRBJ2-7
CAWSGEPRGNYEQYF
TGTGCCTGGAGTGGAGAACCGAGGGGGAACTACGAGCAGTACTTC
>TRBV6-5|TRBD1|NA|TRBJ2-5
CARTGEETQYF
TGTGCCAGAACAGGGGAAGAGACCCAGTACTTC
>TRBV21-1|NA|NA|TRBJ1-6
CASSPRRTGLNSPLHF
TGTGCCAGCAGCCCCCGCCGGACAGGGCTGAATTCACCCCTCCACTTT
>TRBV5-4|NA|few|TRBJ2-3
CASSLGQGMADTQYF
TGTGCCAGCAGCTTGGGGCAGGGGATGGCAGATACGCAGTATTTT
>TRBV5-4|NA|NA|TRBJ2-5
CASHRGGAGAQETQYF
TGTGCCAGCCACAGGGGGGGGGCGGGGGCGCAAGAGACCCAGTACTTC
>TRBV4-1|TRBD1|NA|TRBJ1-1
CASSRHDRGQKLNTEAFF
TGCGCCAGCAGCCGACACGACAGGGGACAAAAACTGAACACTGAAGCTTTCTTT
>TRBV7-9|TRBD1|NA|TRBJ1-4
CASSPRTGRGEKLFF
TGTGCCAGCAGCCCAAGGACAGGTCGAGGTGAAAAACTGTTTTTT
>TRBV27|NA|NA|TRBJ1-1
CASSLLGGRFEAFF
TGTGCCAGCAGTTTATTGGGGGGGAGATTTGAAGCTTTCTTT
>TRBV28|NA|few|TRBJ1-1
CASRALPGAFF
TGTGCCAGCAGGGCTCTCCCAGGGGCTTTCTTT
>TRBV10-2|NA|few|TRBJ1-4
CASSEPQNEKLFF
TGCGCCAGCAGTGAGCCTCAGAATGAAAAACTGTTTTTT
>TRBV10-3|NA|once|TRBJ1-2
CAISDRGGYGYTF
TGTGCCATCAGTGACCGGGGGGGCTATGGCTACACCTTC
>TRBV2|TRBD2|NA|TRBJ2-1
CASATGRVYNEQFF
TGTGCCAGCGCAACCGGGAGGGTCTACAATGAGCAGTTCTTC